Listed below are T cell receptor beta chains from one sample, sequenced in a study of blood T cell repertoires in COVID-19. Profiling relied on immunoSEQ multiplex PCR, and the TCRdb table lists in-frame clones only, not all of them. The sample has 40,000 to 60,000 clones; 86% are singletons. Sequences were obtained from peripheral blood. These receptor sequences come from a human donor in a cohort sampled during active COVID-19. The CDR3 runs from the conserved cysteine through the conserved F or W. The D gene is left open where the match is weak. Only part of the rows carry a size: once, few, many, or a class if the clone is expanded.

>TRBV30|TRBD1|.|TRBJ1-1
CAWSVLGQGNTEAFF
TGTGCCTGGAGTGTTCTGGGACAGGGGAACACTGAAGCTTTCTTT
>TRBV29-1|.|.|TRBJ2-3
CSGLGTWEPDTQYF
TGCAGCGGACTAGGGACCTGGGAACCAGATACGCAGTATTTT
>TRBV21-1|.|.|TRBJ1-5
CASSTGWGQGCMHQSQHF
TGTGCCAGCAGCACAGGCTGGGGACAGGGATGTATGCATCAGTCCCAGCATTTT
>TRBV3-1/TRBV3-2|.|.|TRBJ1-2
CASSPVEGYGYTF
TGTGCCAGCAGCCCCGTGGAGGGCTATGGCTACACCTTC
>TRBV2|.|once|TRBJ1-1
CASSKKSLNTEAFF
TGTGCCAGCAGCAAAAAAAGCCTGAACACTGAAGCTTTCTTT
>TRBV12-3/TRBV12-4|.|.|TRBJ1-2
CASSFQGPGGYTF
TGTGCCAGCAGTTTCCAGGGTCCCGGGGGCTACACCTTC
>TRBV18|TRBD2|.|TRBJ2-2
CASSRSRTSGREGTGELFF
TGTGCCAGCTCAAGATCGCGGACTAGCGGGAGGGAGGGCACCGGGGAGCTGTTTTTT
>TRBV5-1|.|.|TRBJ2-7
CASSLSGGDEQYF
TGCGCCAGCAGCTTGAGTGGAGGCGACGAGCAGTACTTC
>TRBV6-5|TRBD1|.|TRBJ2-7
CATYIPGQGSYEQYF
TGTGCCACCTACATCCCGGGACAGGGGTCCTACGAGCAGTACTTC
>TRBV6-2/TRBV6-3|.|few|TRBJ1-4
CASSWLSVNEKLFF
TGTGCCAGCAGTTGGCTTAGCGTAAATGAAAAACTGTTTTTT
>TRBV19|TRBD1|few|TRBJ2-3
CASTPTGVTDTQYF
TGTGCCAGTACCCCGACAGGGGTTACAGATACGCAGTATTTT
>TRBV19|TRBD1|.|TRBJ2-2
CASTNRGVGELFF
TGTGCCAGTACTAACAGGGGTGTCGGGGAGCTGTTTTTT
>TRBV7-9|.|once|TRBJ2-5
CASSFQGSQETQYF
TGTGCCAGCAGCTTCCAGGGAAGCCAAGAGACCCAGTACTTC
>TRBV7-2|.|.|TRBJ1-6
CASSLATGRDSPLHF
TGTGCCAGCAGCTTAGCAACAGGGAGGGATTCACCCCTCCACTTT
>TRBV5-1|.|.|TRBJ2-1
CASSLAGLREQFF
TGCGCCAGCAGCTTGGCCGGACTAAGAGAGCAGTTCTTC
>TRBV10-1|TRBD2|.|TRBJ2-1
CASSDIPGLAGGAAYNEQFF
TGCGCCAGCAGCGATATACCCGGACTAGCGGGGGGAGCCGCCTACAATGAGCAGTTCTTC
>TRBV7-6|.|.|TRBJ2-2
CASSLSGTGELFF
TGTGCCAGCAGCTTATCAGGGACCGGGGAGCTGTTTTTT
>TRBV11-1|.|few|TRBJ1-1
CASSLGEGAFF
TGTGCCAGCAGCTTAGGGGAGGGCGCTTTCTTT
>TRBV18|.|.|TRBJ1-2
CASSPNRESGYTF
TGTGCCAGCTCCCCTAACAGGGAAAGTGGCTACACCTTC
>TRBV6-2/TRBV6-3|TRBD2|.|TRBJ2-7
CASSYGLAGGVSYEQYF
TGTGCCAGCAGTTACGGACTAGCGGGAGGTGTTTCCTACGAGCAGTACTTC
>TRBV6-5|TRBD1|.|TRBJ1-4
CASSSGQAYEKLFF
TGTGCCAGCAGTTCGGGACAGGCGTATGAAAAACTGTTTTTT
>TRBV2|.|.|TRBJ2-7
CASFSPISYEQYF
TGTGCCAGCTTTAGCCCCATCTCCTACGAGCAGTACTTC
>TRBV28|.|.|TRBJ2-1
CASSLFRGAESREQFF
TGTGCCAGCAGTTTATTTCGGGGGGCAGAAAGTAGGGAGCAGTTCTTC
>TRBV4-1|TRBD2|.|TRBJ2-2
CASSQDVLAGNTGELFF
TGCGCCAGCAGCCAAGATGTCCTAGCGGGGAACACCGGGGAGCTGTTTTTT
>TRBV28|.|few|TRBJ1-1
CASSLFTGTQGGAFF
TGTGCCAGCAGTTTATTCACCGGGACCCAAGGAGGGGCTTTCTTT
>TRBV3-1/TRBV3-2|.|.|TRBJ2-7
CASSQDDSSYEQYF
TGTGCCAGCAGCCAAGACGATAGCTCCTACGAGCAGTACTTC
>TRBV19|.|few|TRBJ2-1
CASSIGQGYNEQFF
TGTGCCAGTAGTATAGGGCAGGGCTACAATGAGCAGTTCTTC
>TRBV12-5|.|.|TRBJ2-5
CASGYGETQYF
TGTGCTAGTGGCTACGGAGAGACCCAGTACTTC
>TRBV7-9|.|.|TRBJ1-1
CASSLVSYTENLMNTEAFF
TGTGCCAGCAGCTTAGTTTCTTACACAGAAAACCTGATGAACACTGAAGCTTTCTTT
>TRBV27|TRBD2|.|TRBJ2-7
CASRLAGRYEQYF
TGTGCCAGTCGACTAGCGGGACGGTACGAGCAGTACTTC
>TRBV28|.|.|TRBJ1-6
CASSLSGSHSPLHF
TGTGCCAGCAGTTTATCCGGGTCCCATTCACCCCTCCACTTT
>TRBV9|.|.|TRBJ2-2
CASSLRTGELFF
TGTGCCAGCAGTTTGCGAACCGGGGAGCTGTTTTTT
>TRBV19|TRBD1|.|TRBJ1-1
CASSILGGQGNTEAFF
TGTGCCAGTAGTATTTTAGGAGGACAGGGGAACACTGAAGCTTTCTTT
>TRBV6-6|TRBD2|.|TRBJ2-3
CASSERGGPDTQYF
TGTGCCAGCAGTGAGCGGGGGGGCCCCGATACGCAGTATTTT
>TRBV4-2|.|.|TRBJ2-3
CASSLTSTDTQYF
TGTGCCAGCAGCCTGACTAGCACAGATACGCAGTATTTT
>TRBV4-3|.|.|TRBJ1-2
CASSRAGRGYGYTF
TGCGCCAGCAGCCGGGCAGGCAGGGGATATGGCTACACCTTC
>TRBV30|.|.|TRBJ1-6
CAWSVREGGDSPLHF
TGTGCCTGGAGTGTACGGGAGGGGGGGGATTCACCCCTCCACTTT
>TRBV11-2|.|few|TRBJ1-5
CASSLGARGDQPQHF
TGTGCCAGCAGCTTAGGGGCACGCGGGGATCAGCCCCAGCATTTT
>TRBV11-1|.|.|TRBJ1-1
CASSSLVNTEAFF
TGTGCCAGCAGCTCCCTAGTAAACACTGAAGCTTTCTTT
>TRBV4-3|TRBD1|.|TRBJ2-5
CASSQDWPGQGLETQYF
TGCGCCAGCAGCCAAGATTGGCCGGGACAGGGGCTGGAGACCCAGTACTTC
>TRBV18|TRBD2|.|TRBJ2-7
CASSPRGLAEASYEQYF
TGTGCCAGCTCACCACGCGGACTAGCTGAAGCTAGCTACGAGCAGTACTTC
>TRBV4-1|TRBD1|.|TRBJ1-2
CASSQDPRRGDSYGYTF
TGCGCCAGCAGCCAAGACCCCCGCAGGGGGGATAGCTATGGCTACACCTTC
>TRBV3-1/TRBV3-2|TRBD2|once|TRBJ2-4
CASSQVGGGIQNIQYF
TGTGCCAGCAGCCAAGTGGGGGGGGGAATTCAAAACATTCAGTACTTC
>TRBV30|.|.|TRBJ1-2
CAWTGEGVSNYGYTF
TGTGCCTGGACCGGGGAGGGGGTGTCCAACTATGGCTACACCTTC
>TRBV7-2|.|few|TRBJ1-5
CASSLHGGASNQPQHF
TGTGCCAGCAGCTTACACGGGGGTGCGAGCAATCAGCCCCAGCATTTT
>TRBV5-3|TRBD1|.|TRBJ1-3
CARSRGTGTGNTIYF
TGTGCCAGAAGCCGAGGGACAGGGACCGGAAACACCATATATTTT
>TRBV7-3|.|.|TRBJ2-2
CASSLGRLEKLFF
TGTGCCAGCAGCTTAGGGAGGCTTGAAAAGCTGTTTTTT
>TRBV29-1|.|.|TRBJ1-2
CSVKGTNYTF
TGCAGCGTCAAAGGGACAAATTACACCTTC
>TRBV7-9|.|once|TRBJ2-1
CASSPNNNEQFF
TGTGCCAGCAGCCCCAACAACAATGAGCAGTTCTTC
>TRBV6-1|.|.|TRBJ1-1
CASSLEGRDTEAFF
TGTGCCAGCAGTTTAGAGGGGAGGGACACTGAAGCTTTCTTT
>TRBV7-2|.|.|TRBJ2-2
CASSLVPAGELFF
TGTGCCAGCAGCTTAGTTCCAGCCGGGGAGCTGTTTTTT
>TRBV27|TRBD1|.|TRBJ1-4
CASSPDRLNEKLFF
TGTGCCAGCAGTCCGGACAGGTTAAATGAAAAACTGTTTTTT
>TRBV19|TRBD1|.|TRBJ2-7
CASSKQGAWYEQYF
TGTGCCAGTAGTAAACAGGGGGCATGGTACGAGCAGTACTTC
>TRBV12-2|.|.|TRBJ2-2
CASRLEVRASNTGELFF
TGTGCAAGTCGCTTAGAGGTGAGGGCTTCGAACACCGGGGAGCTGTTTTTT